This TCR beta chain stems from a study of T cell responses to AZD1222 COVID-19 vaccine. Looking at the study overall: The study pooled second doses at about 4 or about 12 weeks. Findings and limits, study-wide: Recipients of AZD1222 seropositive at baseline numbered only five or six. Donors in the cohort were predominantly white British and more often female, and clonal diversity was possibly underestimated. Recipients of two AZD1222 doses showed rising Spike-specific TCR breadth and depth.

TCRdb keeps only in-frame clones here, not all; method: immunoSEQ multiplex PCR. The sample has around 65,000 clones; about 70% are singletons. The CDR3 spans 16 residues. Germline CDR1 reads SEHNR; CDR2 reads FQNEAQ (reference sequence). V shed 5 bases and J shed 0 bases, with 15 bases lying between them. On this clone: The antigen is not known.

The sequencing used peripheral blood, collected on day 0 of AZD1222 vaccination. This sequence originates from an adult in good health. The chain employs TRBV7-9 and TRBJ2-3; no reliable D call. CDR3 region: CASSLVYEESTDTQYF. The DNA for the CDR3 is TGTGCCAGCAGCCTCGTCTATGAGGAAAGCACAGATACGCAGTATTTT.